Below, 8 T cell receptor beta chains from the same sample are listed, as sequenced in a study of CD8 T cells in Susac syndrome. Random hexamers were used to reverse transcribe roughly 0.5 to 1 ug of RNA. One entry per CDR3 protein, called by TCRdb with MiXCR from the immunoSEQ multiplex PCR reads. Here the sample spans fewer than 150,000 distinct CDR3 sequences, nearly 95% being singletons. The sequencing sample was made of CD4+ T cells from PBMCs. Receptors were obtained from a human donor in good health.

The chain couples TRBV12-3 or TRBV12-4 to TRBJ2-1, with D unresolved. The CDR3 covers 11 residues. Trimming left V 4 bases short and J 7 bases short, with 5 bases between. The CDR3 DNA is TGTGCCAGCAGTTCCCGTAATGAGCAGTTCTTC. Its translation: CASSSRNEQFF.

The chain employs TRBV2 and TRBJ2-3; 7 bases match TRBD1. Germline V gene sequence: CDR1 SNHLY, CDR2 FYNNEI. Trimming removed 5 bases from V and 2 bases from J; junction bases left unmatched: 7. The CDR3 totals 15 residues. The CDR3 protein is CASSMGRGTTDTQYF. In DNA form, the CDR3 reads TGTGCCAGCAGTATGGGCAGGGGGACCACAGATACGCAGTATTTT. The full variable domain, with the rest looked up from reference TRBV2 and TRBJ2-3, is EPEVTQTPSHQVTQMGQEVILRCVPISNHLYFYWYRQILGQKVEFLVSFYNNEISEKSEIFDDQFSVERPDGSNFTLKIRSTKLEDSAMYFCASSMGRGTTDTQYFGPGTRLTVL.

This rearrangement joins TRBV7-9 to TRBJ2-1; TRBD1 matches 7 bases. The CDR3 has 15 residues. V lost 3 bases to trimming and J lost 6 bases; unmatched junction nucleotides: 8. Germline-derived CDR1 and CDR2 are SEHNR and FQNEAQ (reference sequence). CDR3 protein: CASSFGTVSRNEQFF. As DNA, the CDR3 is TGTGCCAGCAGCTTTGGGACAGTCTCCCGCAATGAGCAGTTCTTC.

A single count supports this clonotype. The chain joins TRBV6-6 to TRBJ2-7, with 12 bases identical to TRBD2. The CDR3 runs to 15 residues. CDR1 and CDR2 (germline): MNHNY, SVGAGI (reference sequence). Germline trimming cut 7 bases from V and 2 bases from J; bases unmatched to any gene: 6. The CDR3 region has the DNA TGTGCCAGCACCAAACTAGCGGGAGGTCCCTACGAGCAGTACTTC. Amino acids: CASTKLAGGPYEQYF.

This clonotype has only one observation. This sequence joins TRBV20-1 and TRBJ2-7; D might be TRBD1 (7 bases). The CDR3 contains 12 residues. Germline V gives CDR1 DFQATT, CDR2 SNEGSKA (reference sequence). V was shortened by 3 bases and J by 7 bases, with 13 bases between the two germline ends. CDR3 DNA sequence: TGCAGTGCTAGGGAGGGGGCGCGGGAGCAGTACTTC. This encodes CSAREGAREQYF.

The chain couples TRBV2 to TRBJ2-2; 11 bases map to TRBD2. The CDR3 length is 14 residues. V lost 7 bases, J lost 4 bases, and 2 bases stayed unmatched. Germline V CDR1 and CDR2: SNHLY, FYNNEI. CDR3 DNA: TGTGCCAGCATTAGCGGGAGGGCCACCGGGGAGCTGTTTTTT. This encodes CASISGRATGELFF.

The gene calls are TRBV12-3 or TRBV12-4 and TRBJ1-1, with unresolved D. CDR3 length: 16 amino acids. The germline V and J ends were trimmed by 3 bases and 1 base, with 15 bases remaining between them. The CDR3 reads CASSFLTGSPNTEAFF. The CDR3 nucleotides read TGTGCCAGCAGTTTTTTAACGGGAAGCCCGAACACTGAAGCTTTCTTT.

The CDR3 spells CASSPRTGGDIQYF. The CDR3 region has the DNA TGTGCCAGCTCACCACGGACAGGGGGTGACATTCAGTACTTC. The V gene is TRBV18, the J gene TRBJ2-4; TRBD1 agrees at 10 bases. Germline assignment: CDR1 KGHSH and CDR2 LQKENI. V gave up 1 base and J gave up 8 bases; unmatched junction bases: 2. The CDR3 runs 14 residues.